The 9 T cell receptor beta chains reported below all come from one sample, sequenced in a study of blood T cell repertoires in COVID-19. Clones were read by immunoSEQ multiplex PCR, and TCRdb kept only the in-frame ones, dropping some. This sample yields about 170,000 clones, of which approximately 87% are seen a single time; approximately 9.9% belongs to the top ten. The sequencing input was peripheral blood. Source of these receptors: a woman in her sixties or seventies with COVID-19, enrolled during active disease.

V and J are TRBV6-5 and TRBJ1-5, with D maybe TRBD1 (6 bases). Per the germline V gene, CDR1 is MNHEY and CDR2 is SVGAGI. The CDR3 runs to 15 residues. Trimming removed 0 bases from V and 7 bases from J, with 13 bases in between. CDR3: CASSYSKQGGQPQHF. The CDR3 nucleotides are TGTGCCAGCAGTTACTCGAAACAGGGCGGCCAGCCCCAGCATTTT.

This chain uses TRBV20-1 with TRBJ2-1; 12 bases agree with TRBD1. J was trimmed by 6 bases and V by 3 bases; bases with no gene match: 9. Per germline, CDR1 DFQATT and CDR2 SNEGSKA (reference sequence). The CDR3 totals 16 residues. The CDR3 DNA reads TGCAGTGCTAGTAAAGGGACAGGGGGCTTTTCCAATGAGCAGTTCTTC. Its translation: CSASKGTGGFSNEQFF.

The chain couples TRBV28 to TRBJ2-1; 8 bases are a match to TRBD2. The CDR3 is 16 amino acids. Trimming took 5 bases from V and 9 from J; bases not matched to a gene: 15. The V gene's germline CDR1 is MDHEN and CDR2 SYDVKM. CDR3 nucleotide sequence: TGTGCCAGCAGTACCCGTAAAGACGCTAGCGGGCCTGAGCAGTTCTTC. It yields the protein CASSTRKDASGPEQFF. Variable domain in full (rest from reference TRBV28 and TRBJ2-1): DVKVTQSSRYLVKRTGEKVFLECVQDMDHENMFWYRQDPGLGLRLIYFSYDVKMKEKGDIPEGYSVSREKKERFSLILESASTNQTSMYLCASSTRKDASGPEQFFGPGTRLTVL.

V is TRBV5-1 and J is TRBJ1-1; 9 positions agree with TRBD1. The V segment lost 0 bases and the J segment 1 base; nucleotides outside the gene matches: 1. CDR3 length: 15 residues. The germline gives CDR1 SGHRS, CDR2 YFSETQ. This chain's CDR3 is CASSLVGQGNTEAFF. The CDR3 bases are TGCGCCAGCAGCTTGGTGGGACAGGGGAACACTGAAGCTTTCTTT.

The chain carries TRBV7-8 and TRBJ2-3, with D possibly TRBD1 on 6 matching bases. V was trimmed by 5 bases and J by 0 bases, leaving 9 bases between them. Germline V CDR1 and CDR2: SGHVS, FQNEAQ. The CDR3 is made up of 14 amino acids. CDR3 nucleotide sequence: TGTGCCAGCAGCCTCGGACAGAGCACAGATACGCAGTATTTT. The encoded protein is CASSLGQSTDTQYF.

This clone has a single count. V is TRBV27 and J is TRBJ2-1; 11 bases are a match to TRBD2. The CDR3 totals 15 residues. V shed 5 bases and J 6 bases; nucleotides not matched to a gene: 6. The germline V gene encodes CDR1 MNHEY and CDR2 SMNVEV (reference sequence). The CDR3 nucleotides read TGTGCCAGCAGTAAACTAGCGGGAGTACCCAATGAGCAGTTCTTC. It codes for CASSKLAGVPNEQFF.

The chain has TRBV7-3 and TRBJ2-3; 9 bases are a match to TRBD2. Germline assignment: CDR1 SGHTA and CDR2 FQGTGA. The CDR3 covers 15 residues. With V trimmed by 2 bases and J by 4 bases, 4 bases remained unmatched. The CDR3 here is CASSLASGRSDTQYF. The CDR3 DNA follows: TGTGCCAGCAGCTTAGCCAGCGGGAGGTCAGATACGCAGTATTTT.

The rearrangement uses TRBV6-5 and TRBJ1-4, with D perhaps TRBD1 (6 bases). The CDR3 covers 16 residues. CDR1 MNHEY and CDR2 SVGAGI come from the germline V gene. Trimming removed 0 bases at V and 8 bases at J, with 16 bases between. The CDR3 bases are TGTGCCAGCAGTTACTCGAGGGGGGGACGATCCGAAAAACTGTTTTTT. Translation gives CASSYSRGGRSEKLFF.

The chain links TRBV6-5 to TRBJ1-1; 7 bases align to TRBD1. This CDR3 has 15 amino acids. V trimming: 0 bases; J trimming: 1 base; junction bases outside the gene matches: 2. CDR1 MNHEY and CDR2 SVGAGI come from the germline V gene. This CDR3 reads CASSYSGQQNTEAFF. Here the CDR3 DNA reads TGTGCCAGCAGTTACTCGGGACAGCAGAACACTGAAGCTTTCTTT.